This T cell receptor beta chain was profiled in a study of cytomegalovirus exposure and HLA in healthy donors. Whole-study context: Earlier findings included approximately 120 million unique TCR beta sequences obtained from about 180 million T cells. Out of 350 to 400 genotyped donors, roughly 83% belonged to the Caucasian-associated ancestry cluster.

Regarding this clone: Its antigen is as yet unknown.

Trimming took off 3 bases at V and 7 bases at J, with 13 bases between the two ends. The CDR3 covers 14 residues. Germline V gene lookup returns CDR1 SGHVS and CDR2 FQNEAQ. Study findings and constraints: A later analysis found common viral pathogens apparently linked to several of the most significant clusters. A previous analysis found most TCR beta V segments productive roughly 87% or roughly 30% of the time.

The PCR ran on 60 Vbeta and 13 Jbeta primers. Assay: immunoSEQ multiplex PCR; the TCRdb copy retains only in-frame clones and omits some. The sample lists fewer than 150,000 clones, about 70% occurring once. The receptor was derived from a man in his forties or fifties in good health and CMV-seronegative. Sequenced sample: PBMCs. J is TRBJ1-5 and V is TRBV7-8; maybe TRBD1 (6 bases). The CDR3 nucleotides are TGTGCCAGCAGCTTTGGTCCGGGGGGCCAGCCCCAGCATTTT. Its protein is CASSFGPGGQPQHF.